A single sample is the source of the 25 T cell receptor beta chains below, sequenced in a study of T-cell reconstitution after alpha-beta-depleted transplantation in children. Using unique molecular identifiers, the investigators prepared the TCRbeta library. TCRdb re-called the PCR reads through MiXCR, storing one row per CDR3 protein. The data show approximately 400,000 distinct CDR3 sequences, about a sixth seen once. The input for sequencing was PBMCs, mostly from graft donor cells, taken 360 days after TCRalphabeta/CD19-depleted stem cell transplant. The receptors shown here come from a boy in the first two years of life who had a stem cell transplant for Wiskott-Aldrich syndrome, so the T cells may come from the graft donor.

The chain is built from TRBV12-3 or TRBV12-4 and TRBJ1-2; 9 bases agree with TRBD1. V lost 3 bases and J lost 4; bases outside the gene matches: 6. The CDR3 totals 15 residues. The CDR3 DNA reads as TGTGCCAGCAGTTTGGGGACAGGGCTTAGCTATGGCTACACCTTC. It specifies CASSLGTGLSYGYTF.

This clonotype was recorded at least ten times. The chain joins TRBV7-2 to TRBJ2-7; TRBD2 aligns across 7 bases. V lost 5 bases to trimming and J lost 6 bases; unmatched junction nucleotides: 10. The CDR3 totals 14 residues. Germline CDR1 reads SGHTA; CDR2 reads FQGNSA. In DNA form, the CDR3 reads TGTGCCAGCAGCACCCTACGCGGGAGTTCCGAGCAGTACTTC. Protein sequence: CASSTLRGSSEQYF.

This chain joins TRBV5-1 and TRBJ2-2, with a weak D call TRBD1 (6 bases). The CDR3 runs 18 residues. The V end lost 2 bases, the J end lost 1 base, and 18 bases lay between the germline ends. Germline V gene sequence: CDR1 SGHRS, CDR2 YFSETQ. In DNA, the CDR3 is TGCGCCAGCAGCTTCCAGGGGCCGCTACGTCGGAACACCGGGGAGCTGTTTTTT. This translates into CASSFQGPLRRNTGELFF.

The J gene is TRBJ2-2, the V gene TRBV10-3, with TRBD1 identical over 8 bases. V lost 8 bases and J lost 1; bases outside the gene matches: 3. Germline V gives CDR1 ENHRY, CDR2 SYGVKD. This CDR3 has 14 residues. The CDR3 nucleotides are TGTGCCATCCGGGACAGGCTGAACACCGGGGAGCTGTTTTTT. Protein sequence: CAIRDRLNTGELFF.

The chain carries TRBV6-2 or TRBV6-3 and TRBJ1-5; 9 positions match TRBD1. There are 14 residues in the CDR3. Germline V gene sequence: CDR1 MNHEY, CDR2 SVGEGT. Unmatched junction bases numbered 7, after V lost 6 bases and J lost 7 bases. CDR3 bases: TGTGCCAGCAGGAACAGGGGGCAGGGGCAGCCCCAGCATTTT. This translates into CASRNRGQGQPQHF.

This chain uses TRBV20-1 with TRBJ1-6, with 10 bases lining up with TRBD1. The CDR3 sequence is 15 residues long. V lost 2 bases to trimming and J lost 7 bases; unmatched junction nucleotides: 5. Germline V gene data show CDR1 as DFQATT and CDR2 as SNEGSKA (reference sequence). CDR3 residues: CSARHRGQGNSPLHF. CDR3 coding DNA: TGCAGTGCTAGACATCGGGGACAGGGGAATTCACCCCTCCACTTT.

This clonotype came up many times. The chain uses TRBV10-3 and TRBJ2-3; D is uncertain. This CDR3 contains 14 residues. CDR1 and CDR2 (germline): ENHRY, SYGVKD. With 1 base removed from V and 7 bases from J, the gap between germline ends came to 12 bases. The CDR3 reads CAISELGERYTQYF. The CDR3 nucleotides read TGTGCCATCAGTGAGTTAGGAGAACGATATACGCAGTATTTT.

This clonotype was observed many times. The rearrangement joins TRBV12-3 or TRBV12-4 to TRBJ2-5; TRBD2 might be the D (5 bases). V was pared by 3 bases and J by 1 base, with 6 bases between. The CDR3 runs to 13 residues. CDR3 coding DNA: TGTGCCAGCAGTTTCGAGGGCCAAGAGACCCAGTACTTC. Translated: CASSFEGQETQYF.

In this sample, this clonotype turned up a few times. The genes are TRBV5-1 and TRBJ2-1, with 9 bases lining up with TRBD1. Germline loops: CDR1 SGHRS, CDR2 YFSETQ. This CDR3 contains 15 residues. J gave up 6 bases and V 0 bases, and 4 bases lay outside the gene matches. CDR3 bases: TGCGCCAGCAGCTTGGGACAGGGGGTACTCAATGAGCAGTTCTTC. Translated: CASSLGQGVLNEQFF.

The chain couples TRBV7-2 to TRBJ2-5, with TRBD2 matching 10 bases. The CDR3 has 14 residues. CDR1 is SGHTA and CDR2 is FQGNSA in the germline V gene. V lost 4 bases, J lost 7 bases, and 6 bases stayed unmatched. The CDR3: CASSSLAGEVTQYF. Written as DNA, the CDR3 is TGTGCCAGCAGCTCCCTAGCGGGAGAGGTGACCCAGTACTTC.

The CDR3 sequence: CASSLGGLLYNEQFF. Here the CDR3 DNA reads TGTGCCAGCAGCTTGGGTGGTCTCTTATACAATGAGCAGTTCTTC. The chain carries TRBV5-4 and TRBJ2-1; no definite D call. Trimming pared 0 bases from V and 4 bases from J, leaving 11 bases between. Germline CDR1 reads SGHNT; CDR2 reads YYREEE (reference sequence). The CDR3 runs to 15 residues.

The gene calls are TRBV2 and TRBJ1-1; TRBD1 aligns across 7 bases. Germline-derived CDR1 and CDR2 are SNHLY and FYNNEI. This CDR3 has 12 residues. J gave up 0 bases and V 10 bases, and 2 bases lay outside the gene matches. CDR3 coding DNA: TGTGCCACGACAGGGTTGAACACTGAAGCTTTCTTT. Its translation is CATTGLNTEAFF.

The CDR3 DNA reads as TGTGCCAGCAGCCCTAGAGCCAAGGAGCCGACTAGTCGTGGTGAGCAGTTCTTC. Its protein product is CASSPRAKEPTSRGEQFF. The V and J genes are TRBV11-2 and TRBJ2-1, with D possibly being TRBD2 (6 bases). The V end lost 5 bases, the J end lost 9 bases, and 29 bases lay between the germline ends. The germline V gene has CDR1 SGHAT and CDR2 FQNNGV. This CDR3 is built from 18 residues.

There are a few counts of this clonotype. This chain uses TRBV4-2 with TRBJ2-1, with TRBD2 matching 13 bases. Germline assignment: CDR1 LGHNA and CDR2 YNFKEQ. The CDR3 is 16 residues long. V lost 0 bases to trimming and J lost 7 bases; unmatched junction nucleotides: 3. CDR3 amino acids: CASSQDKLAGGNEQFF. The CDR3 DNA sequence: TGTGCCAGCAGCCAAGACAAACTAGCGGGAGGGAATGAGCAGTTCTTC.

This clonotype was counted between two and nine times. V usage is TRBV6-1 and J usage is TRBJ2-1; the match to TRBD2 covers 11 bases. Germline V gives CDR1 MNHNS, CDR2 SASEGT. This CDR3 is built from 17 residues. V lost 6 bases to trimming and J lost 5 bases; unmatched junction nucleotides: 12. The CDR3, as DNA: TGTGCCAGCAGAGATCTCTTAGCGGGGGGGCCCCACAATGAGCAGTTCTTC. Translating gives CASRDLLAGGPHNEQFF.

This clonotype was counted a few times. The V and J genes are TRBV5-1 and TRBJ2-2; D possibly matches TRBD1 or TRBD2 (5 bases each). Per germline, CDR1 SGHRS and CDR2 YFSETQ. Trimming cost V 4 bases and J 3 bases, with 13 bases left between them. There are 15 residues in the CDR3. The CDR3 DNA sequence: TGCGCCAGCAGCCGCACCGGGACCTACACCGGGGAGCTGTTTTTT. Residues: CASSRTGTYTGELFF.

This clonotype was counted a few times. This chain links TRBV10-3 with TRBJ2-7, with 10 bases aligning to TRBD1. The CDR3 length is 13 residues. Unmatched junction bases numbered 1, after V lost 4 bases and J lost 4 bases. Per the germline V gene, CDR1 is ENHRY and CDR2 is SYGVKD. CDR3 nucleotides: TGTGCCATCAGTGGGGACAGGGGTTACGAGCAGTACTTC. Protein product: CAISGDRGYEQYF.

This clonotype came up a few times. The CDR3 loop reads CAIRAGDTQYF. The CDR3 region has the DNA TGTGCCATCAGAGCGGGGGATACGCAGTATTTT. The chain uses TRBV6-5 and TRBJ2-3; the match to TRBD2 covers 7 bases. Germline CDR1 MNHEY, CDR2 SVGAGI. CDR3 length equals 11 residues. The V segment lost 10 bases and the J segment 6 bases; nucleotides outside the gene matches: 4.

This clonotype was picked up many times. The chain carries TRBV7-8 and TRBJ1-2; possible D gene TRBD1, 5 bases. Germline lookup yields CDR1 SGHVS and CDR2 FQNEAQ. The CDR3 covers 13 residues. Trimming pared 5 bases from V and 4 bases from J, leaving 11 bases between. The CDR3 loop reads CASSQGSLYGYTF. In DNA form, the CDR3 reads TGTGCCAGCAGCCAGGGATCTCTCTATGGCTACACCTTC. Complete variable domain (other parts from reference TRBV7-8 and TRBJ1-2): GAGVSQSPRYKVAKRGQDVALRCDPISGHVSLFWYQQALGQGPEFLTYFQNEAQLDKSGLPSDRFFAERPEGSVSTLKIQRTQQEDSAVYLCASSQGSLYGYTFGSGTRLTVV.

This clonotype appeared a few times. The J gene is TRBJ1-2, the V gene TRBV4-3; 7 nucleotides match TRBD1. The CDR3 has 15 residues. Trimming took 3 bases from V and 5 from J; bases not matched to a gene: 9. Looked up from germline, CDR1 is LGHNA and CDR2 is YSLEER. CDR3 nucleotide sequence: TGCGCCAGCAGCCATAGATTAGACAGGGATTATGGCTACACCTTC. It encodes CASSHRLDRDYGYTF.

The genes are TRBV20-1 and TRBJ2-7, with D maybe TRBD2 (6 bases). CDR1 is DFQATT and CDR2 is SNEGSKA in the germline V gene (reference sequence). Trimming took off 0 bases at V and 3 bases at J, with 12 bases between the two ends. This CDR3 contains 14 residues. As DNA, the CDR3 is TGCAGTGCTAGAGAGCGGGAAAGCCTCTACGAGCAGTACTTC. Protein: CSARERESLYEQYF.

The chain uses TRBV4-1 and TRBJ2-3; D may be TRBD2 (5 bases). Trimming pared 5 bases from V and 6 bases from J, leaving 12 bases between. Per germline, CDR1 MGHRA and CDR2 YSYEKL. The CDR3 is 13 residues long. Here the CDR3 reads CASSVLGVDTQYF. For the CDR3, the DNA is TGCGCCAGCAGCGTACTAGGTGTGGATACGCAGTATTTT.

This clonotype was picked up a small number of times. The chain is built from TRBV5-1 and TRBJ2-2; D is perhaps TRBD1 (5 bases). The CDR3 has 15 amino acids. The V end lost 4 bases, the J end lost 6 bases, and 16 bases lay between the germline ends. Per germline, CDR1 SGHRS and CDR2 YFSETQ. The CDR3 DNA reads TGCGCCAGCAGCCTGGGATCAGGGATCTCCGGGGAGCTGTTTTTT. This encodes CASSLGSGISGELFF.

The sample holds a few counts of this clonotype. This chain uses TRBV6-5 with TRBJ2-1; D remains ambiguous. Germline-derived CDR1 and CDR2 are MNHEY and SVGAGI. There are 15 residues in the CDR3. V lost 2 bases and J lost 2, with 10 bases in between. The CDR3 DNA is TGTGCCAGCAGTTACGGTAGTTTTCCCTACAATGAGCAGTTCTTC. Amino acids: CASSYGSFPYNEQFF.

The rearrangement uses TRBV18 and TRBJ2-7; 8 bases are a match to TRBD1. The CDR3 sequence is 12 residues long. Losses at the gene ends were 3 bases for V and 6 bases for J; bases not matched to a gene: 1. Germline loops: CDR1 KGHSH, CDR2 LQKENI. CDR3 region: CASSPTGGEQYF. The CDR3 region has the DNA TGTGCCAGCTCACCCACAGGGGGCGAGCAGTACTTC.